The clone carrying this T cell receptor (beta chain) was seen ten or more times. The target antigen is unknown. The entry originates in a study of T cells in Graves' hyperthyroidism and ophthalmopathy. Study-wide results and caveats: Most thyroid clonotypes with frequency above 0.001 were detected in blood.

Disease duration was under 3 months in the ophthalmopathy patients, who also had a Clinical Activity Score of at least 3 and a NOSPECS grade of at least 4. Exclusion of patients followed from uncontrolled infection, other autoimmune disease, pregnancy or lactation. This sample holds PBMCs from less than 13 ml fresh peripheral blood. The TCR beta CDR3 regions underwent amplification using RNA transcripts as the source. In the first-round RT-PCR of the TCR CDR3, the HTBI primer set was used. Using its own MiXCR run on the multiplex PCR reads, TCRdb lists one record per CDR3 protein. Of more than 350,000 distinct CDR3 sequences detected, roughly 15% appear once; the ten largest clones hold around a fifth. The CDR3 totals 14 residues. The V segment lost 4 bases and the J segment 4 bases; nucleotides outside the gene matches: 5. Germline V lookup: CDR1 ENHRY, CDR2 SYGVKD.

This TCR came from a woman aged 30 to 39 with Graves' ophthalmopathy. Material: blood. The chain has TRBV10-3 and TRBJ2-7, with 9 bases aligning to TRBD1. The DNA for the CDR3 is TGTGCCATCAGTGCCGGGACAGGGACATACGAGCAGTACTTC. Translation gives CAISAGTGTYEQYF.